What follows are 13 T cell receptor beta chains derived from one specimen sequenced in a study of T-cell reconstitution after alpha-beta-depleted transplantation in children. Preparation of the TCRbeta library used unique molecular identifiers. One entry per CDR3 protein results from TCRdb running MiXCR on the PCR reads. The sample yields 490,000 or so distinct CDR3 sequences, over 9.5% seen once. The sample in question was PBMCs, obtained before TCRalphabeta/CD19-depleted stem cell transplant. Every receptor here comes from a child aged 2-15 years with inherited bone marrow failure, due to receive a stem cell transplant.

In its sample, this clonotype was seen many times. J is TRBJ2-7 and V is TRBV20-1; D is undetermined. Germline V CDR1 and CDR2: DFQATT, SNEGSKA (reference sequence). Trimming removed 0 bases from V and 2 bases from J, with 14 bases in between. There are 15 residues in the CDR3. As DNA, the CDR3 is TGCAGTGCTAGAGATTTCAAACTTGAGACCTACGAGCAGTACTTC. This gives the protein CSARDFKLETYEQYF.

This clonotype was recorded many times. V and J are TRBV27 and TRBJ2-3, with D hard to call. V shed 2 bases and J shed 4 bases, with 7 bases lying between them. The CDR3 runs 13 residues. CDR1 is MNHEY, CDR2 SMNVEV, per germline (reference sequence). The CDR3 nucleotides read TGTGCCAGCAGTTTAAGGTTTGCAGATACGCAGTATTTT. Amino acids: CASSLRFADTQYF.

The V and J genes are TRBV7-8 and TRBJ2-5; 11 nucleotides match TRBD1. The CDR3 has 18 residues. V lost 4 bases, J lost 2 bases, and 12 bases stayed unmatched. CDR1 and CDR2 (germline): SGHVS, FQNEAQ. CDR3 nucleotide sequence: TGTGCCAGCAGCTCGGACAGGGGGCTAGCGGGAATACAAGAGACCCAGTACTTC. This codes for CASSSDRGLAGIQETQYF. The whole variable domain, filled in from reference TRBV7-8 and TRBJ2-5, reads GAGVSQSPRYKVAKRGQDVALRCDPISGHVSLFWYQQALGQGPEFLTYFQNEAQLDKSGLPSDRFFAERPEGSVSTLKIQRTQQEDSAVYLCASSSDRGLAGIQETQYFGPGTRLLVL.

This clonotype appeared many times. V gene TRBV7-9 combines with J gene TRBJ2-3, with a tentative D call TRBD2 (5 bases). The CDR3 is made up of 14 amino acids. Germline assignment: CDR1 SEHNR and CDR2 FQNEAQ (reference sequence). Trimming left V 2 bases short and J 4 bases short, with 10 bases between. This CDR3 is CASSLLEGADTQYF. CDR3 bases: TGTGCCAGCAGCTTACTTGAGGGAGCAGATACGCAGTATTTT.

This clonotype appeared many times. The V call is TRBV29-1, the J call TRBJ2-3; D remains unclear. Germline CDR1 is SQVTM and CDR2 is ANQGSEA. This CDR3 has 13 amino acids. Trimming pared 8 bases from V and 4 bases from J, leaving 16 bases between. DNA for the CDR3: TGCAGCTCCTCCGGTAGGGTATCAGATACGCAGTATTTT. This sequence encodes CSSSGRVSDTQYF.

This clonotype was recorded many times. The chain employs TRBV27 and TRBJ2-1; TRBD2 is a possible D gene (6 bases). V lost 5 bases, J lost 2 bases, and 22 bases lay in between. Germline V gene sequence: CDR1 MNHEY, CDR2 SMNVEV (reference sequence). The CDR3 covers 18 residues. The CDR3 DNA reads TGTGCCAGCAGTCCCGAGATCCCAGCGGGCCCTACCTACAATGAGCAGTTCTTC. It specifies CASSPEIPAGPTYNEQFF.

CDR3 region: CASSRGASGSYEQYF. The CDR3 nucleotides read TGTGCCAGCAGCCGGGGGGCTAGCGGATCCTACGAGCAGTACTTC. The V call is TRBV11-2, the J call TRBJ2-7; D is perhaps TRBD2 (7 bases). The V gene's germline CDR1 is SGHAT and CDR2 FQNNGV. The CDR3 is made up of 15 amino acids. V was trimmed by 5 bases and J by 1 base, leaving 15 bases between them.

Of note for this clonotype: A much larger clone is a single base away; this may be a read error. The chain couples TRBV20-1 to TRBJ2-1; tentatively, D is TRBD1 or TRBD2 (6 bases each). V lost 4 bases and J lost 6, with 10 bases in between. CDR3 size: 12 residues. The germline CDR1 and CDR2 sequences are DFQATT and SNEGSKA (reference sequence). Here the CDR3 reads CSAMEGGNEQFF. CDR3 nucleotide sequence: TGCAGTGCTATGGAGGGGGGCAATGAGCAGTTCTTC.

This clonotype has only a few counts. The chain has TRBV11-2 and TRBJ2-7; TRBD1 might be the D (5 bases). This CDR3 comprises 13 residues. V was trimmed by 5 bases and J by 6 bases, leaving 14 bases between them. The germline V gene encodes CDR1 SGHAT and CDR2 FQNNGV. The CDR3 DNA is TGTGCCAGCAGCGACAGCCCAGGAAGCGAGCAGTACTTC. Translation gives CASSDSPGSEQYF.

This clonotype occurred many times. V usage is TRBV18 and J usage is TRBJ2-7; the match to TRBD1 covers 8 bases. This CDR3 is 14 amino acids long. Trimming removed 5 bases from V and 2 bases from J; junction bases left unmatched: 5. Germline-derived CDR1 and CDR2 are KGHSH and LQKENI. CDR3 coding DNA: TGTGCCAGCTCAACTGGCAGGGGGCCCTACGAGCAGTACTTC. Encoded protein: CASSTGRGPYEQYF.

On this clonotype itself: Mismatch with germline at one junction end may stem from a read error. This chain connects TRBV28 to TRBJ2-7; tentative D call: TRBD2 (5 bases). The CDR3 consists of 11 residues. The germline CDR1 and CDR2 sequences are MDHEN and SYDVKM. The CDR3 nucleotides are TGTGCCAGCAGTTTCTCCGGACTCCACCACTTC. Amino acids: CASSFSGLHHF.

This clonotype was counted many times. The V and J genes are TRBV12-3 or TRBV12-4 and TRBJ1-1; perhaps TRBD1 as D (5 bases). V gave up 1 base and J gave up 1 base, with 13 bases separating them. This CDR3 contains 16 residues. The CDR3 region is CASSLEGQVRNTEAFF. CDR3 DNA sequence: TGTGCCAGCAGTTTAGAGGGGCAGGTGAGGAACACTGAAGCTTTCTTT.

This clonotype appeared many times. The chain is built from TRBV5-1 and TRBJ2-7; a weak D match, TRBD1 (6 bases). CDR3 length equals 12 residues. V shed 8 bases and J shed 0 bases, with 9 bases lying between them. CDR1 and CDR2 (germline): SGHRS, YFSETQ. CDR3: CASRDNSYEQYF. CDR3 in DNA: TGCGCCAGTCGGGACAACTCCTACGAGCAGTACTTC.